The present T cell receptor beta chain was sequenced within a study of shared clonotypes between healthy human individuals. Study-wide context: Donors, aged 18 to 49, were two women and three men.

In the source study's methods: Filtering differed because ImmunoSEQ produced junction-only sequences that carried no quality scores. Assay: immunoSEQ multiplex PCR; the TCRdb copy retains only in-frame clones and omits some. The V and J calls and the clone size are those of that table, but D and trimming were determined from the DNA. The table shows a few hundred thousand clones, with just over 75% occurring only once. CDR3 length: 14 residues. Germline V CDR1 and CDR2: ENHRY, SYGVKD. Details on this clone: Its ends do not fully match the called genes, so a read error is possible.

This chain links TRBV10-3 with TRBJ2-1; unclear D gene. Sequenced sample: PBMCs. The TCR comes from a woman in her thirties or forties in good health. Some clones in this sample may be carry-over from other donors' samples. DNA for the CDR3: TGTGCCATCAGTGAGGCTGGGCTTACCAATGAACAGTTCTTC. Amino acids: CAISEAGLTNEQFF.